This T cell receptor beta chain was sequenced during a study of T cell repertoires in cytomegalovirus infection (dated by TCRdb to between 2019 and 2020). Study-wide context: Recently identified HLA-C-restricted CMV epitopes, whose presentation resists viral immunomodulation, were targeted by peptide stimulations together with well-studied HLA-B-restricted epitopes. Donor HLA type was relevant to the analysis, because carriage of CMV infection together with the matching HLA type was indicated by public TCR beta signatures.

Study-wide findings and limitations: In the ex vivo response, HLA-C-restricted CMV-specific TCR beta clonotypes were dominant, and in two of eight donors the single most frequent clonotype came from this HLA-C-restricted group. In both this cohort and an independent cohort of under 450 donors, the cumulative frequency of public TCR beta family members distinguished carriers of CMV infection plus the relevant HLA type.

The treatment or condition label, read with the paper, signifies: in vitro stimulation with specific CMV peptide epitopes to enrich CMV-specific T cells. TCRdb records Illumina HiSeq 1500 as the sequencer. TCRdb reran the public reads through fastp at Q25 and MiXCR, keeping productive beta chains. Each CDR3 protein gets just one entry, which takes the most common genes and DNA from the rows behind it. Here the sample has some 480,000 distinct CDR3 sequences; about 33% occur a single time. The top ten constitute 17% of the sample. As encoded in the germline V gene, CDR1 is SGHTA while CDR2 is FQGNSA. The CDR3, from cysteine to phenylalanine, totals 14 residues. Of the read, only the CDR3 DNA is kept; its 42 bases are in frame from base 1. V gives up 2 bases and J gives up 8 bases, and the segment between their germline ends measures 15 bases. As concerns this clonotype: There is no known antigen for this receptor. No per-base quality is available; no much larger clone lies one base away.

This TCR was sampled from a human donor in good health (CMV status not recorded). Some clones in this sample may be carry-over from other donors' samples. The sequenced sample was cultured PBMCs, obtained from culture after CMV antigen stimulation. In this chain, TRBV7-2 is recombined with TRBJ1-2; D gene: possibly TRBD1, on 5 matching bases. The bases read TGTGCCAGCAGCTTATTTTCGGGACTCAGAGGCTACACCTTC. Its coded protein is CASSLFSGLRGYTF.